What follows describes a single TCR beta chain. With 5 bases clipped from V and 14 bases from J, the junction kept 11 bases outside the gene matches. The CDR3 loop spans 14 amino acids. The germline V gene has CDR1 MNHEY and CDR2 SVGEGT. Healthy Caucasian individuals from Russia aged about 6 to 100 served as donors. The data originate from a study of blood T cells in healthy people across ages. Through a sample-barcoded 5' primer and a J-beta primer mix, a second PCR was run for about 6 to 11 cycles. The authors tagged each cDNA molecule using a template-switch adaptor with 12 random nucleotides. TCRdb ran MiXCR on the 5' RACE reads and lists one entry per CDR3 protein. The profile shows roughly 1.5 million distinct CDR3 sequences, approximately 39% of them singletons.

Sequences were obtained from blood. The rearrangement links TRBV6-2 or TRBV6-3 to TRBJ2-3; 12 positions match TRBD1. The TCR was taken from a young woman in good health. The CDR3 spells CASSSGTGGRDAYF. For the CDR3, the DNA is TGTGCCAGCAGTAGCGGGACAGGGGGCAGAGACGCGTATTTT.